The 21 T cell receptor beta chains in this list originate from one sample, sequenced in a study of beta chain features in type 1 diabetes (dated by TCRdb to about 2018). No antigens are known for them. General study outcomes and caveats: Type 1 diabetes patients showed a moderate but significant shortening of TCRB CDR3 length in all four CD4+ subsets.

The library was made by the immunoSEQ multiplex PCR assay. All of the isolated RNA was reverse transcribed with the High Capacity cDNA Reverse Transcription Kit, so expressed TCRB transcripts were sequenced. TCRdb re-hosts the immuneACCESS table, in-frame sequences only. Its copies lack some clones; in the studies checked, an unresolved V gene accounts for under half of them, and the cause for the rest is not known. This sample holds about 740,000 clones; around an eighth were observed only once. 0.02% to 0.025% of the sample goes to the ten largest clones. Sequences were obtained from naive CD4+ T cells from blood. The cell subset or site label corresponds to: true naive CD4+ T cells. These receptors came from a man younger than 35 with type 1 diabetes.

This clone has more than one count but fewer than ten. Here the CDR3 DNA reads TGTGCCACCCTAAGGTGGGCTGCGGGCACCGGGGAGCTGTTTTTT. Amino acid sequence: CATLRWAAGTGELFF. The V gene is TRBV27, the J gene TRBJ2-2, with D possibly TRBD2 on 5 matching bases. From germline, CDR1 is MNHEY and CDR2 SMNVEV (reference sequence). V dropped 10 bases and J dropped 4 bases, with 19 bases sitting between them. The CDR3 runs 15 residues.

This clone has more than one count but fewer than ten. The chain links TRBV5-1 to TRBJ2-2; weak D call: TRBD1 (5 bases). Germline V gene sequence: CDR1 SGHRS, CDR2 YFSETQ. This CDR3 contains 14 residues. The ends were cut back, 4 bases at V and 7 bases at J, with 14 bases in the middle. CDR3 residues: CASSPRVADGELFF. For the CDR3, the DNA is TGCGCCAGCAGCCCCAGGGTGGCTGACGGGGAGCTGTTTTTT. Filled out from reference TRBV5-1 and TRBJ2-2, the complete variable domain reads KAGVTQTPRYLIKTRGQQVTLSCSPISGHRSVSWYQQTPGQGLQFLFEYFSETQRNKGNFPGRFSGRQFSNSRSEMNVSTLELGDSALYLCASSPRVADGELFFGEGSRLTVL.

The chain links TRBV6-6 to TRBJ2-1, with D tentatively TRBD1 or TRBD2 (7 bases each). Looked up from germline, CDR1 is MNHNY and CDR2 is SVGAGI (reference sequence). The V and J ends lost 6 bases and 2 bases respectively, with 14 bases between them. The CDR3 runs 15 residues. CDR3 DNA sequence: TGTGCCAGCAGGGGAGGGACAGTTACCTACAATGAGCAGTTCTTC. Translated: CASRGGTVTYNEQFF.

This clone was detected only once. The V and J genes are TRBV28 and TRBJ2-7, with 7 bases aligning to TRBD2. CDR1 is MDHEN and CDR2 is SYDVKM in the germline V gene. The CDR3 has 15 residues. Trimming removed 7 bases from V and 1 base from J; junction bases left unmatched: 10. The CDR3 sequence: CASTLGGEASYEQYF. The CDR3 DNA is TGTGCCAGCACCCTTGGGGGGGAAGCATCCTACGAGCAGTACTTC.

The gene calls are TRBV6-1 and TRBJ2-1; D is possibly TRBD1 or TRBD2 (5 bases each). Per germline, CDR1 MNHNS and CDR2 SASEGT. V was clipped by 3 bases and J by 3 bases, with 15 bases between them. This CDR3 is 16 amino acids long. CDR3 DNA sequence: TGTGCCAGCAGTGATGGAAGGGGAGTGGACTACAATGAGCAGTTCTTC. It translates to CASSDGRGVDYNEQFF.

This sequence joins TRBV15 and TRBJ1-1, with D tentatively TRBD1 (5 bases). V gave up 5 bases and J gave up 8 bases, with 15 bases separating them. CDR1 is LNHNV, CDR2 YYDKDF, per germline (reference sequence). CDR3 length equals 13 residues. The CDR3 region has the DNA TGTGCCACCAGCCCTACCAAGAAGGGGGAAGCTTTCTTT. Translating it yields CATSPTKKGEAFF. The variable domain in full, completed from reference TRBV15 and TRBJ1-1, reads DAMVIQNPRYQVTQFGKPVTLSCSQTLNHNVMYWYQQKSSQAPKLLFHYYDKDFNNEADTPDNFQSRRPNTSFCFLDIRSPGLGDTAMYLCATSPTKKGEAFFGQGTRLTVV.

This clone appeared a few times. CDR3 region: CASSSGTGIHNEQFF. The CDR3 region has the DNA TGTGCCAGCTCGTCCGGGACAGGGATACACAATGAGCAGTTCTTC. This rearrangement joins TRBV18 to TRBJ2-1, with 9 bases lining up with TRBD1. Losses at the gene ends were 6 bases for V and 5 bases for J; bases not matched to a gene: 8. The CDR3 is 15 amino acids. Germline V gene data show CDR1 as KGHSH and CDR2 as LQKENI.

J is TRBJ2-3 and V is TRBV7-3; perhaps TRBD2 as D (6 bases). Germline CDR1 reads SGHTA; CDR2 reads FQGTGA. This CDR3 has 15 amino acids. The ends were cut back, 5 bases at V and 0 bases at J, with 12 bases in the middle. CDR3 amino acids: CASSLGTFSTDTQYF. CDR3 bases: TGTGCCAGCAGCCTAGGGACTTTTAGCACAGATACGCAGTATTTT.

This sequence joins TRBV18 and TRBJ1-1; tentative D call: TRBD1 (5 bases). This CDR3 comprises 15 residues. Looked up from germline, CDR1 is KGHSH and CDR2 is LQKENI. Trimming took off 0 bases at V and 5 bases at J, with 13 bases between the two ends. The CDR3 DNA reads TGTGCCAGCTCACCACCATCCGGGACCTCTACTGAAGCTTTCTTT. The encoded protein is CASSPPSGTSTEAFF.

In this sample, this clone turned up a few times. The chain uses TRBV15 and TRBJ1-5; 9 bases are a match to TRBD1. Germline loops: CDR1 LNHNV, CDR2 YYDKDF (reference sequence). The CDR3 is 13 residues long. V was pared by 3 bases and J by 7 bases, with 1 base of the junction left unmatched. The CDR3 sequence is CATSSTGGQPQHF. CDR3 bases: TGTGCCACCAGCAGTACAGGGGGCCAGCCCCAGCATTTT.

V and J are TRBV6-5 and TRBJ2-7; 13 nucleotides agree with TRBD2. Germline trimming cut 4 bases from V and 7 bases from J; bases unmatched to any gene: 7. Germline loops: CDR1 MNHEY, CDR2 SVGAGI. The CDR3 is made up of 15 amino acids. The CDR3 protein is CASSSPGLAGPEQYF. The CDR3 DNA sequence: TGTGCCAGCAGTTCCCCGGGACTAGCGGGACCGGAGCAGTACTTC.

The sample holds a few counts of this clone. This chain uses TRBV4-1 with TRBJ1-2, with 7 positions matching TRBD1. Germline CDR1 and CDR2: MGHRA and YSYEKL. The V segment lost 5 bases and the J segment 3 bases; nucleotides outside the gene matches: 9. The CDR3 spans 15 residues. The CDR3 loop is CASSTRTGDHYGYTF. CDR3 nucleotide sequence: TGCGCCAGCAGCACCCGGACAGGAGATCACTATGGCTACACCTTC.

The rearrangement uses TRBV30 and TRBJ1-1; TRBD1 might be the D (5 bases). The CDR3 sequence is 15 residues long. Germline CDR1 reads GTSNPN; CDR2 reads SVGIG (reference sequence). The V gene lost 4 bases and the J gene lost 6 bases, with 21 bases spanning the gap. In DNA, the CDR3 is TGTGCCTGGACAGGGCCCTTGAAGTTTCACGCTGAAGCTTTCTTT. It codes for CAWTGPLKFHAEAFF.

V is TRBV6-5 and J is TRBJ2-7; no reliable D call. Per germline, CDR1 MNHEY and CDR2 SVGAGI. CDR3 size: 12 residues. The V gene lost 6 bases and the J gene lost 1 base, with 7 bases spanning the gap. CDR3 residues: CASRSRSYEQYF. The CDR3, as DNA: TGTGCCAGCAGGTCAAGATCCTACGAGCAGTACTTC.

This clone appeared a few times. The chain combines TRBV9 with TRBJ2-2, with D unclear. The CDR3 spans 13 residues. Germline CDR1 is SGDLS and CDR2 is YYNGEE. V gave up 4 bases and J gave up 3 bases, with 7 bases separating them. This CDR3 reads CASSWADTGELFF. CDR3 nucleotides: TGTGCCAGCAGCTGGGCGGACACCGGGGAGCTGTTTTTT.

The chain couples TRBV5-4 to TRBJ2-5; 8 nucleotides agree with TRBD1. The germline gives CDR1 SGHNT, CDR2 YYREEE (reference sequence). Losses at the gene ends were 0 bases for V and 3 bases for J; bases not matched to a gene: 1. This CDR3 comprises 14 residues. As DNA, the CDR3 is TGTGCCAGCAGCTTGGGGGGACAGGAAGAGACCCAGTACTTC. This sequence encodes CASSLGGQEETQYF.

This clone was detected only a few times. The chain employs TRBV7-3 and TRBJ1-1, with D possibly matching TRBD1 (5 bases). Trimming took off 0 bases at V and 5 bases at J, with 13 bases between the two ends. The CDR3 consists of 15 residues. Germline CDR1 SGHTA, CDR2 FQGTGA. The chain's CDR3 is CASSLTGGTVTEAFF. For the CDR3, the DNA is TGTGCCAGCAGCTTAACGGGTGGGACTGTGACTGAAGCTTTCTTT.

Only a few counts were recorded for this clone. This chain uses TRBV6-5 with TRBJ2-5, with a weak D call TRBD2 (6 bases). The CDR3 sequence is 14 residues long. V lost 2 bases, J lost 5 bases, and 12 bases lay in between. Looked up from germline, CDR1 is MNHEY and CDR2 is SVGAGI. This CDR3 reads CASSYQGAGETQYF. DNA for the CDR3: TGTGCCAGCAGTTACCAAGGGGCGGGGGAGACCCAGTACTTC.

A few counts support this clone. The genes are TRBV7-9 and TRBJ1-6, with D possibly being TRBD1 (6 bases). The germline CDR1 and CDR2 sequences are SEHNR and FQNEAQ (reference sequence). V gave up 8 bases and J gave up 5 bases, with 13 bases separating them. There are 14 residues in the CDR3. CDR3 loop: CASLRSGDNSPLHF. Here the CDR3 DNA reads TGTGCCAGCCTCAGGTCAGGGGATAATTCACCCCTCCACTTT.

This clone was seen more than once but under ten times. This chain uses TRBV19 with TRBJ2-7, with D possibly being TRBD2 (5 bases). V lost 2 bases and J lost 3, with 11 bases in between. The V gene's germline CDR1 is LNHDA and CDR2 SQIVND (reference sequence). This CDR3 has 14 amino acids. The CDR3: CASSIREGSYEQYF. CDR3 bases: TGTGCCAGTAGTATAAGGGAAGGGAGCTACGAGCAGTACTTC.

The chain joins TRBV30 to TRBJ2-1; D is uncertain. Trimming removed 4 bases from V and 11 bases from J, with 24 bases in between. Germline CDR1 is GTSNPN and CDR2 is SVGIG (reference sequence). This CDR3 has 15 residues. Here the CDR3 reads CAWIVFRLVATQQFF. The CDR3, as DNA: TGTGCCTGGATTGTTTTCAGATTGGTAGCCACGCAGCAGTTCTTC.